This T cell receptor beta chain was identified during a study of OX40 agonist ivuxolimab in advanced cancers. Using immunoSEQ multiplex PCR, the repertoire was profiled, and TCRdb retains in-frame clones only, with some absent. The table records fewer than 80,000 clones, approximately 86% of them present only once. This clone was detected a few times. This CDR3 has 14 amino acids. The ends lost 5 bases at V and 4 bases at J; junction bases unmatched: 5. Per the germline V gene, CDR1 is LNHNV and CDR2 is YYDKDF (reference sequence). The source of this sequence is an adult with an advanced solid tumor such as melanoma, head and neck, liver or kidney cancer. The sample in question was CD4+ or CD8+ T cells sorted from blood, obtained in a trial of the OX40 agonist ivuxolimab. This chain joins TRBV15 and TRBJ2-5, with 9 nucleotides matching TRBD1. DNA for the CDR3: TGTGCCACCAGCGGTTGGGACAGGGCAGAGACCCAGTACTTC. This encodes CATSGWDRAETQYF.